This T cell receptor beta chain was observed in a study of T cells in Graves' hyperthyroidism and ophthalmopathy. Study-level results: Most thyroid clonotypes with frequency above 0.001 were detected in blood. Ophthalmopathy could be told apart from stable hyperthyroidism with a 13 V-J model.

RNA transcripts served as the template for amplifying TCR beta CDR3 regions. The HTBI set primed first-round TCR CDR3 RT-PCR. Each CDR3 protein gets one entry after TCRdb re-called the multiplex PCR reads with MiXCR. The table lists about 610,000 distinct CDR3 sequences, roughly a sixth of them singletons. The CDR3 length is 15 residues. Germline CDR1 reads SGHRS; CDR2 reads YFSETQ. With 3 bases clipped from V and 5 bases from J, the junction kept 9 bases outside the gene matches. This clonotype was detected ten times or more. Its antigen remains unidentified. The sequence was obtained from a woman in her thirties or forties with Graves' ophthalmopathy. The gene calls are TRBV5-1 and TRBJ2-3; 7 bases are shared with TRBD2. The material sequenced was blood. The CDR3 coding sequence is TGCGCCAGCAGCTCGCAGGCGGGAGTGGTAGATACGCAGTATTTT. Residues: CASSSQAGVVDTQYF.